The table lists the clone carrying this TCR beta chain with a few counts. Its antigen is still unknown. Whenever a sample was processed, at least 7 million PBMCs were isolated. This specimen comes from a study of blood T cells in healthy people across ages. Points from the study as a whole: Any changes in expanded clonotypes were possibly confounded, as donor CMV status remained unknown.

Together with a sample-barcoded 5' primer, a J-beta primer mix was included in a second PCR lasting roughly 6 to 12 cycles. Every sample gave at least 2.5 million paired-end reads containing CDR3. TCRdb redid the calling of the 5' RACE reads with MiXCR, one entry per CDR3 protein. The sample records fewer than 1,000,000 distinct CDR3 sequences, about 46% being singletons. Per the germline V gene, CDR1 is SGHTA and CDR2 is FQGNSA. CDR3 size: 12 residues. Trimming removed 5 bases at V and 7 bases at J, with 12 bases between. This clonotype was obtained from a man aged 80 or over in good health. Sequencing was carried out using blood. The chain carries TRBV7-2 and TRBJ2-7; D is uncertain. CDR3 in amino acids: CASSRRLGEQYF. In DNA form, the CDR3 reads TGTGCCAGCAGCCGACGATTAGGGGAGCAGTACTTC.